This is a list of T cell receptor beta chains from one sample in a study of identical twins. TCRdb redid the calling of the 5' RACE reads with MiXCR, one entry per CDR3 protein. Seen here are more than 1.5 million distinct CDR3 sequences, under 35% observed once, and the top ten hold under 0.35%. Material: cord blood. The origin of the receptors is a newborn girl in good health. Each CDR3 is given with its conserved first and last residue. The D gene is left open where the match is weak. Some rows mark clone size as missing; the rest say once, few, many or name a class of expanded clone.

TRBJ1-1	TRBV10-3	.	few	CAISDDLNTEAFF	TGTGCCATCAGTGATGACCTGAACACTGAAGCTTTCTTT
TRBJ2-7	TRBV20-1	.	few	CSAPRNYEQYF	TGCAGTGCTCCCAGGAATTACGAGCAGTACTTC
TRBJ1-2	TRBV28	.	few	CASSFGPDYGYTF	TGTGCCAGCAGTTTCGGCCCCGACTATGGCTACACCTTC
TRBJ2-7	TRBV5-1	.	.	CASSFDGNYEQYF	TGCGCCAGCAGCTTTGATGGGAACTACGAGCAGTACTTC
TRBJ2-1	TRBV9	TRBD2	many	CASSVGTSNEQFF	TGTGCCAGCAGCGTAGGGACTAGCAATGAGCAGTTCTTC
TRBJ2-4	TRBV11-2	.	few	CASSSWRGTILAKNIQYF	TGTGCCAGCAGCTCCTGGCGGGGGACAATACTAGCCAAAAACATTCAGTACTTC
TRBJ2-3	TRBV6-1	TRBD2	.	CASSERLAPDTQYF	TGTGCCAGCAGTGAAAGACTAGCGCCAGATACGCAGTATTTT
TRBJ1-6	TRBV25-1	TRBD1	few	CASTPTGGGSPLHF	TGTGCCAGCACCCCGACAGGGGGCGGGTCACCCCTCCACTTT
TRBJ2-1	TRBV6-5	.	few	CASKAGPYNEQFF	TGTGCCAGCAAGGCGGGCCCCTACAATGAGCAGTTCTTC
TRBJ2-7	TRBV5-1	.	.	CASSPLRGTTNEQYF	TGCGCCAGCAGCCCGCTTCGGGGCACCACAAACGAGCAGTACTTC
TRBJ2-3	TRBV20-1	TRBD2	few	CSATVAGTTDTQYF	TGCAGTGCCACCGTAGCGGGGACCACAGATACGCAGTATTTT
TRBJ1-5	TRBV2	.	.	CASQRVVGNQPQHF	TGTGCCAGCCAAAGGGTAGTTGGCAATCAGCCCCAGCATTTT
TRBJ2-1	TRBV2	.	once	CASTYTIEQFF	TGTGCCAGCACCTATACGATTGAGCAGTTCTTC
TRBJ2-7	TRBV10-3	.	.	CAISDRTGPGYEQYF	TGTGCCATCAGTGACAGAACAGGGCCCGGGTACGAGCAGTACTTC
TRBJ2-1	TRBV11-3	.	few	CASSLGQTSNNEQFF	TGTGCCAGCAGCTTAGGTCAGACTTCGAACAATGAGCAGTTCTTC
TRBJ2-1	TRBV5-1	.	few	CASTLYRSSYNEQFF	TGCGCCAGCACCCTCTACCGTAGCTCCTACAATGAGCAGTTCTTC
TRBJ2-2	TRBV4-2	.	few	CASSQGLVYTGELFF	TGTGCCAGCAGCCAAGGACTAGTTTACACCGGGGAGCTGTTTTTT
TRBJ1-3	TRBV20-1	.	.	CSALTVSSGNTIYF	TGCAGTGCCTTGACAGTTAGCTCTGGAAACACCATATATTTT
TRBJ2-5	TRBV9	TRBD2	.	CASSVFLAGGQETQYF	TGTGCCAGCAGCGTATTTTTAGCGGGAGGACAAGAGACCCAGTACTTC
TRBJ2-3	TRBV5-1	.	few	CASSPRRGADTQYF	TGCGCCAGCAGCCCTCGCAGGGGGGCAGATACGCAGTATTTT
TRBJ2-5	TRBV20-1	TRBD2	.	CSARSLAEEQYF	TGCAGTGCTAGATCGCTAGCGGAAGAGCAGTACTTC
TRBJ1-2	TRBV29-1	.	many	CSVEGRSYGYTF	TGCAGCGTTGAAGGGCGATCCTATGGCTACACCTTC
TRBJ1-1	TRBV6-7	TRBD1	few	CASNLKGQRNTEAFF	TGTGCCAGCAATCTGAAGGGACAGCGAAACACTGAAGCTTTCTTT
TRBJ1-4	TRBV14	TRBD1	.	CASSPTGGQNLGRTNEKLFF	TGTGCCAGCAGCCCTACAGGGGGCCAGAACCTAGGAAGGACTAATGAAAAACTGTTTTTT
TRBJ1-5	TRBV6-6	.	.	CASSYLRGVKNQPQHF	TGTGCCAGCAGTTACCTCCGGGGGGTTAAGAATCAGCCCCAGCATTTT
TRBJ2-3	TRBV4-1	.	.	CASSQALTGATTDTQYF	TGCGCCAGCAGCCAAGCTCTAACGGGGGCCACTACAGATACGCAGTATTTT
TRBJ2-1	TRBV30	TRBD2	few	CAWRGGLAGNNEQFF	TGTGCCTGGAGGGGAGGACTAGCGGGCAACAATGAGCAGTTCTTC
TRBJ2-4	TRBV5-6	TRBD1	.	CASSFMDRGYQYF	TGTGCCAGCAGCTTCATGGACAGGGGATACCAGTACTTC
TRBJ2-3	TRBV20-1	TRBD2	.	CSARDKLAGVDTQYF	TGCAGTGCTAGAGATAAACTAGCGGGAGTTGATACGCAGTATTTT
TRBJ1-3	TRBV10-3	TRBD1	.	CAISGGQFSGNTIYF	TGTGCCATCAGTGGGGGACAGTTCTCTGGAAACACCATATATTTT
TRBJ1-1	TRBV6-1	.	.	CAGQQGENTEAFF	TGTGCCGGTCAACAGGGTGAGAACACTGAAGCTTTCTTT
TRBJ1-6	TRBV10-3	.	many	CAISVADFYNSPLHF	TGTGCCATCAGTGTTGCAGACTTCTATAATTCACCCCTCCACTTT
TRBJ2-3	TRBV5-6	.	.	CASSLTGTNTDTQYF	TGTGCCAGCAGTCTAACAGGGACTAACACAGATACGCAGTATTTT
TRBJ2-1	TRBV12-3/TRBV12-4	.	few	CASSFRPPQQFF	TGTGCCAGCAGTTTCAGACCGCCCCAGCAGTTCTTC
TRBJ1-2	TRBV2	.	few	CASPIMGTYGYTF	TGTGCCAGTCCTATCATGGGGACCTATGGCTACACCTTC
TRBJ2-2	TRBV20-1	.	.	CSAGEVGHFANTGELFF	TGCAGTGCTGGGGAAGTAGGACATTTTGCGAACACCGGGGAGCTGTTTTTT
TRBJ1-1	TRBV9	.	few	CASSVDSRAEAFF	TGTGCCAGCAGCGTAGACTCAAGGGCTGAAGCTTTCTTT
TRBJ2-7	TRBV5-1	.	.	CDSSLGGTLHRSSYEQYF	TGCGACAGCAGCTTGGGAGGCACGTTACACAGGAGCTCCTACGAGCAGTACTTC
TRBJ1-4	TRBV25-1	.	.	CASSDFGAGSEKLFF	TGTGCCAGCAGTGACTTCGGAGCAGGAAGCGAAAAACTGTTTTTT
TRBJ1-2	TRBV5-1	.	few	CASSLAEGGYGYTF	TGCGCCAGCAGCTTGGCGGAAGGGGGCTATGGCTACACCTTC
TRBJ2-7	TRBV5-1	.	.	CASSLGEAALGQYF	TGCGCCAGCAGCTTGGGCGAGGCGGCTCTGGGGCAGTACTTC
TRBJ1-1	TRBV2	.	few	CASGVIGEAFF	TGTGCCAGTGGGGTTATCGGTGAAGCTTTCTTT
TRBJ2-1	TRBV20-1	TRBD2	few	CSKRGGSSYNEQFF	TGCAGTAAACGGGGGGGGAGCTCCTACAATGAGCAGTTCTTC
TRBJ2-7	TRBV5-1	.	.	CASSTSSSSYEQYF	TGCGCCAGCAGTACGAGCAGCAGCTCCTACGAGCAGTACTTC